What follows are 20 T cell receptor beta chains derived from one specimen sequenced in a study of neurological immune-mediated disorders. MiXCR was run by TCRdb on the 5' RACE reads, yielding one entry per CDR3 protein. The sample consists of roughly 30,000 distinct CDR3 sequences, 9% to 14% of them appearing once. Input material: PBMCs. The receptors shown here come from a woman aged 55-69 years in good health.

This clonotype was found many times. The chain carries TRBV5-1 and TRBJ2-5, with a weak D call TRBD2 (6 bases). V was trimmed by 6 bases and J by 4 bases, leaving 7 bases between them. Germline V lookup: CDR1 SGHRS, CDR2 YFSETQ. The CDR3 spans 11 residues. The CDR3 bases are TGCGCCAGCATGGGAGGAGAGACCCAGTACTTC. Protein: CASMGGETQYF. Supplemented by reference TRBV5-1 and TRBJ2-5, the full variable domain reads KAGVTQTPRYLIKTRGQQVTLSCSPISGHRSVSWYQQTPGQGLQFLFEYFSETQRNKGNFPGRFSGRQFSNSRSEMNVSTLELGDSALYLCASMGGETQYFGPGTRLLVL.

This clonotype was seen ten or more times. This chain links TRBV5-1 with TRBJ2-3; a weak D match, TRBD2 (7 bases). The CDR3 runs to 17 residues. The germline gives CDR1 SGHRS, CDR2 YFSETQ. The V end was cut by 0 bases, the J end by 2 bases, with 16 bases between. The CDR3, as DNA: TGCGCCAGCAGCTTGGGAACCCTGGGGGGGCTCACAGATACGCAGTATTTT. This encodes CASSLGTLGGLTDTQYF.

This clonotype was seen at least ten times. The CDR3, as DNA: TGCGCCAGCAGCCAATTCGTCCCGGGGAAACAAGAGACCCAGTACTTC. Its protein product is CASSQFVPGKQETQYF. The gene calls are TRBV4-1 and TRBJ2-5, with D perhaps matching TRBD2 (5 bases). In germline, CDR1 is MGHRA, CDR2 YSYEKL. The V end lost 2 bases, the J end lost 2 bases, and 15 bases lay between the germline ends. The CDR3 length is 16 residues.

At least ten counts were recorded for this clonotype. The rearrangement joins TRBV9 to TRBJ2-7; 10 nucleotides agree with TRBD1. The germline gives CDR1 SGDLS, CDR2 YYNGEE. The CDR3 is 15 residues long. V shed 4 bases, J shed 5 bases, and the junction held 9 bases outside the gene matches. CDR3 protein: CASSPSTGGFNEQYF. The CDR3 DNA is TGTGCCAGCAGCCCCTCGACAGGGGGCTTTAACGAGCAGTACTTC. The variable domain in full, with the rest retrieved from reference TRBV9 and TRBJ2-7, is DSGVTQTPKHLITATGQRVTLRCSPRSGDLSVYWYQQSLDQGLQFLIQYYNGEERAKGNILERFSAQQFPDLHSELNLSSLELGDSALYFCASSPSTGGFNEQYFGPGTRLTVT.

This clonotype was counted many times. The V and J genes are TRBV7-2 and TRBJ2-7; D may be TRBD1 (5 bases). The CDR3 covers 13 residues. Trimming took off 5 bases at V and 7 bases at J, with 15 bases between the two ends. Germline CDR1 reads SGHTA; CDR2 reads FQGNSA. CDR3 loop: CASSLMTPGEQYF. The CDR3 nucleotides are TGTGCCAGCAGCCTCATGACCCCAGGGGAGCAGTACTTC.

This clonotype was counted at least ten times. The chain uses TRBV20-1 and TRBJ1-5; D is unresolved. The germline gives CDR1 DFQATT, CDR2 SNEGSKA (reference sequence). Trimming shortened V by 1 base and J by 3 bases, and 16 bases separated the two germline ends. The CDR3 loop spans 16 amino acids. CDR3 region: CSARGPPGRDNQPQHF. The CDR3 nucleotides are TGCAGTGCTAGAGGCCCCCCTGGGAGAGACAATCAGCCCCAGCATTTT.

This clonotype was detected many times. The V gene is TRBV9, the J gene TRBJ2-5; 7 bases agree with TRBD2. This CDR3 spans 15 amino acids. Germline V gene sequence: CDR1 SGDLS, CDR2 YYNGEE. V shed 0 bases, J shed 4 bases, and the junction held 6 bases outside the gene matches. The CDR3 protein is CASSVANGEGETQYF. The CDR3 region has the DNA TGTGCCAGCAGCGTAGCTAATGGGGAGGGAGAGACCCAGTACTTC.

This clonotype occurred many times. The chain has TRBV4-3 and TRBJ2-2; perhaps TRBD2 as D (5 bases). Deletions cut 5 bases from V and 6 bases from J, with 16 bases between. Germline assignment: CDR1 LGHNA and CDR2 YSLEER. This CDR3 has 15 residues. CDR3 sequence: CASSGEGIFAGELFF. CDR3 in DNA: TGCGCCAGCAGCGGAGAGGGTATATTCGCCGGGGAGCTGTTTTTT.

This clonotype has at least ten counts. This chain uses TRBV12-3 or TRBV12-4 with TRBJ2-7, with TRBD1 matching 9 bases. This CDR3 has 13 amino acids. V trimming: 6 bases; J trimming: 6 bases; junction bases outside the gene matches: 6. The chain's CDR3 is CASSPGQGFEQYF. CDR3 coding DNA: TGTGCCAGCAGCCCGGGACAGGGATTCGAGCAGTACTTC.

This clonotype was seen at least ten times. CDR3 sequence: CASSYGNGAGETQYF. The DNA of the CDR3 is TGTGCCAGCAGTTACGGCAACGGCGCGGGGGAGACCCAGTACTTC. The rearrangement links TRBV6-5 to TRBJ2-5, with D maybe TRBD2 (6 bases). Germline loops: CDR1 MNHEY, CDR2 SVGAGI. The CDR3 is 15 residues long. With 2 bases removed from V and 5 bases from J, the gap between germline ends came to 15 bases.

This clonotype was seen a few times. V gene TRBV2 combines with J gene TRBJ2-4, with no clear D. The CDR3 runs to 14 residues. The germline V gene has CDR1 SNHLY and CDR2 FYNNEI. Trimming cost V 8 bases and J 0 bases, with 11 bases left between them. For the CDR3, the DNA is TGTGCCAGCGGTTACACTCTAGCCAAAAACATTCAGTACTTC. Amino acids: CASGYTLAKNIQYF.

This clonotype was picked up many times. The gene calls are TRBV2 and TRBJ1-1, with D hard to call. This CDR3 spans 12 amino acids. Germline V gives CDR1 SNHLY, CDR2 FYNNEI. The V and J ends lost 4 bases and 1 base respectively, with 4 bases between them. The CDR3, as DNA: TGTGCCAGCAGTGTCTCGAACACTGAAGCTTTCTTT. Its protein is CASSVSNTEAFF.

Of note for this clonotype: An end of the junction differs from the germline gene, which may be a read error. V and J are TRBV4-1 and TRBJ2-3; 12 nucleotides match TRBD2. CDR3 size: 18 residues. The germline V gene encodes CDR1 MGHRA and CDR2 YSYEKL. CDR3 DNA: TGCGCCAGCAGCCAAGAAAGTCTAGCGGGGGGGCTGGTAGATATGCAGTATTTT. This encodes CASSQESLAGGLVDMQYF.

There are many counts of this clonotype. The chain combines TRBV20-1 with TRBJ1-2; 7 bases are a match to TRBD1. V lost 5 bases to trimming and J lost 2 bases; unmatched junction nucleotides: 8. CDR1 and CDR2 (germline): DFQATT, SNEGSKA (reference sequence). The CDR3 is 14 amino acids. The CDR3 region has the DNA TGCAGTGCTGGGGGACAGCGAGGGAACTATGGCTACACCTTC. Amino acids: CSAGGQRGNYGYTF.

There are many counts of this clonotype. The chain is built from TRBV3-1 and TRBJ2-3; 8 nucleotides match TRBD1. Germline trimming cut 3 bases from V and 4 bases from J; bases unmatched to any gene: 6. This CDR3 region has 15 residues. Germline V gene lookup returns CDR1 LGHDT and CDR2 YNNKEL (reference sequence). As DNA, the CDR3 is TGTGCCAGCAGCCATGGGGGGACAGGATCAGATACGCAGTATTTT. This encodes CASSHGGTGSDTQYF.

This clonotype was counted many times. This chain joins TRBV5-5 and TRBJ2-1; TRBD1 is a possible D gene (5 bases). The CDR3 loop spans 15 amino acids. Trimming left V 7 bases short and J 0 bases short, with 14 bases between. The germline CDR1 and CDR2 sequences are SGHKS and YYEKEE (reference sequence). The CDR3, as DNA: TGTGCCAGCCCCACAGGCCCACTCTCCTACAATGAGCAGTTCTTC. Translated: CASPTGPLSYNEQFF.

The sample holds many counts of this clonotype. V is TRBV6-2 or TRBV6-3 and J is TRBJ2-3, with TRBD2 matching over 7 bases. J was trimmed by 2 bases and V by 5 bases; bases with no gene match: 13. The CDR3 sequence is 17 residues long. From germline, CDR1 is MNHEY and CDR2 SVGEGT. CDR3 bases: TGTGCCAGCAGTGACACTTCCGGGACTACCTTCACAGATACGCAGTATTTT. Its translation: CASSDTSGTTFTDTQYF.

Of note for this clonotype: This likely comes from a read error, as the CDR3 has no conserved phenylalanine or tryptophan at its end. The CDR3 is CATNRMGTYEQYC. The CDR3 DNA reads as TGTGCCACCAACAGAATGGGAACTTACGAGCAGTACTGC. This chain connects TRBV15 to TRBJ2-7, with D hard to call. Germline V gene lookup returns CDR1 LNHNV and CDR2 YYDKDF (reference sequence). The CDR3 sequence is 13 residues long.

This clonotype was observed at least ten times. The chain uses TRBV7-9 and TRBJ1-4, with TRBD1 matching over 8 bases. Germline values: CDR1 SEHNR, CDR2 FQNEAQ (reference sequence). The CDR3 sequence is 16 residues long. V trimming: 6 bases; J trimming: 6 bases; junction bases outside the gene matches: 12. The DNA of the CDR3 is TGTGCCAGCAGGTCCGGGACAGGAGGGTTTTATGAAAAACTGTTTTTT. Translation gives CASRSGTGGFYEKLFF.

The chain is built from TRBV4-3 and TRBJ1-6; D not resolved. The CDR3 covers 15 residues. Germline V CDR1 and CDR2: LGHNA, YSLEER. V dropped 1 base and J dropped 8 bases, with 12 bases sitting between them. The DNA for the CDR3 is TGCGCCAGCAGCCAAGGGGTATTGGGCTATTCACCCCTCCACTTT. It is translated as CASSQGVLGYSPLHF.